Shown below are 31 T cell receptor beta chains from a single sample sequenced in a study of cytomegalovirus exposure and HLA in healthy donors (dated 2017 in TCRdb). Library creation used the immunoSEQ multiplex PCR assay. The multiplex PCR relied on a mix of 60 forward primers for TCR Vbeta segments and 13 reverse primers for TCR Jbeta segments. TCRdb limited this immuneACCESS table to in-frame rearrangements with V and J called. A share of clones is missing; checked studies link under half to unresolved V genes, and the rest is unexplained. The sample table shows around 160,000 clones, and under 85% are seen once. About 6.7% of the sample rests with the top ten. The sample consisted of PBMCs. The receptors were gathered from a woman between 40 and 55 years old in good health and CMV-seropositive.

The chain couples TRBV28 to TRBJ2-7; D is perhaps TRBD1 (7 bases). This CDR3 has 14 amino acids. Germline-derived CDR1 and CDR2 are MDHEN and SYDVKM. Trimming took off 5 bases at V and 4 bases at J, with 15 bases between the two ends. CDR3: CASSPQGRRYEQYF. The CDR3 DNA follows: TGTGCCAGCAGTCCACAGGGGAGGAGGTACGAGCAGTACTTC.

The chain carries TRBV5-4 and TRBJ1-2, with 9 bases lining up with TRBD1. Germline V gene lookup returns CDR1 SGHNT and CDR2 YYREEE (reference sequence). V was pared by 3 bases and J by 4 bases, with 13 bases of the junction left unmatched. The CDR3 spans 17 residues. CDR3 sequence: CASSSGGGTGFIYGYTF. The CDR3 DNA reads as TGTGCCAGCAGCTCAGGCGGGGGGACAGGGTTTATCTATGGCTACACCTTC.

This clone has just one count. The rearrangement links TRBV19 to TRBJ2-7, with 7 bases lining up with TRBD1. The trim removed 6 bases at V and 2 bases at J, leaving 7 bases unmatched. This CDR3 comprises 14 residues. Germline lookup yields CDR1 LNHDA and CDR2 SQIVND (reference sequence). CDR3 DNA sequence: TGTGCCAGTAGCCCGACAGGGAGCGCCTACGAGCAGTACTTC. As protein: CASSPTGSAYEQYF.

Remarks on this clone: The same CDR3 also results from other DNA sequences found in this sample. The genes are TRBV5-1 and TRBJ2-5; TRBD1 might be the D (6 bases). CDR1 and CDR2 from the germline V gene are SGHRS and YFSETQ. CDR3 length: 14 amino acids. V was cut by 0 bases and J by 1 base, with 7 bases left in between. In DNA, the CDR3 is TGCGCCAGCAGCTTGGGGACAGCCCAAGAGACCCAGTACTTC. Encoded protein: CASSLGTAQETQYF.

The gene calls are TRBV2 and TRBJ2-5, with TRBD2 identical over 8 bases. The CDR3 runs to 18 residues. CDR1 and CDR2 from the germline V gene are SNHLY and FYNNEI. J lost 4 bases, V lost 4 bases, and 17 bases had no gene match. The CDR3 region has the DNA TGTGCCAGCAGTGGAAAAGCGGGGGAGGCATTCCGACTAGAGACCCAGTACTTC. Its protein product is CASSGKAGEAFRLETQYF.

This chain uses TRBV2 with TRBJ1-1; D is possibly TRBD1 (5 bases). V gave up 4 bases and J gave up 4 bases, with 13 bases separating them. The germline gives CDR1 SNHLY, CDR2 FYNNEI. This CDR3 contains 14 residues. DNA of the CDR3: TGTGCCAGCAGTGTGGAGGGGCTGAGCACTGAAGCTTTCTTT. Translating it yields CASSVEGLSTEAFF.

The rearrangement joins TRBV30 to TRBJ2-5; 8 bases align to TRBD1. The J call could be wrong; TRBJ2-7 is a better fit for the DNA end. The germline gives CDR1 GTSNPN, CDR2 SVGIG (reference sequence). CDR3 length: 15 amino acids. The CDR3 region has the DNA TGTGCCTGGAGTGTAGGGCAGGGGGCCCGGGACGAGCAGTACTTC. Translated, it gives CAWSVGQGARDEQYF.

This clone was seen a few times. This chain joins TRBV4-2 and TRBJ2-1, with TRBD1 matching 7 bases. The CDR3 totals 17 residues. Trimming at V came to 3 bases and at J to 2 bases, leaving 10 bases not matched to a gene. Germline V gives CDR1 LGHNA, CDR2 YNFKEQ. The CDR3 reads CASSQDTTGMPYNEQFF. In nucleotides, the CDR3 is TGTGCCAGCAGCCAGGATACGACAGGGATGCCCTACAATGAGCAGTTCTTC.

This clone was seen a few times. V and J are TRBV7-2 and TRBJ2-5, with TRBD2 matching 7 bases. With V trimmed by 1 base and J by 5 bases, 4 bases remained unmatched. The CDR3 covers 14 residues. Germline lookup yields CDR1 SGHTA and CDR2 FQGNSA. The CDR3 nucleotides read TGTGCCAGCAGCTTAGGGGGGGGTTTCGAGACCCAGTACTTC. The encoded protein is CASSLGGGFETQYF. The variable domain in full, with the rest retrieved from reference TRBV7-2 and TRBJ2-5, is GAGVSQSPSNKVTEKGKDVELRCDPISGHTALYWYRQSLGQGLEFLIYFQGNSAPDKSGLPSDRFSAERTGGSVSTLTIQRTQQEDSAVYLCASSLGGGFETQYFGPGTRLLVL.

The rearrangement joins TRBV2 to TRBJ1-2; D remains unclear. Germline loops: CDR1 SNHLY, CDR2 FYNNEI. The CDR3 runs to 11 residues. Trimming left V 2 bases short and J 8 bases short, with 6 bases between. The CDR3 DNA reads TGTGCCAGCAGTGAACCGGGGGGCTACACCTTC. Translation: CASSEPGGYTF.

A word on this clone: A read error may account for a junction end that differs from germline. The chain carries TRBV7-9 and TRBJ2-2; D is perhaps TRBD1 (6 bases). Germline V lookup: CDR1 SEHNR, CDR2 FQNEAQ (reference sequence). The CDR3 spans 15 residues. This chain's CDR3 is CSSTNPQGYTGELFF. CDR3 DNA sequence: TGTTCCAGCACCAACCCCCAGGGGTATACCGGGGAGCTGTTTTTT. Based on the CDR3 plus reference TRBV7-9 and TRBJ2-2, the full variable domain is DTGVSQNPRHKITKRGQNVTFRCDPISEHNRLYWYRQTLGQGPEFLTYFQNEAQLEKSRLLSDRFSAERPKGSFSTLEIQRTEQGDSAMYLCSSTNPQGYTGELFFGEGSRLTVL.

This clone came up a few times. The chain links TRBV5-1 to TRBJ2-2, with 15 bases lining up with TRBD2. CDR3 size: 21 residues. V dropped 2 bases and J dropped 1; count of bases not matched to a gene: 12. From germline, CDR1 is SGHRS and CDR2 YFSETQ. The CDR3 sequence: CASSLGTSGGLETLNTGELFF. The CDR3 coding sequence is TGCGCCAGCAGCTTAGGGACTAGCGGGGGGCTGGAAACTCTGAACACCGGGGAGCTGTTTTTT.

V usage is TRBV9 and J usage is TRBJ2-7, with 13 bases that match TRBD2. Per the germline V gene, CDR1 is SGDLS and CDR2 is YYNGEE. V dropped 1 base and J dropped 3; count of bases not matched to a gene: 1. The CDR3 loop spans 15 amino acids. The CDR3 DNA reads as TGTGCCAGCAGCGTAACTAGCGGGGGGGGCTACGAGCAGTACTTC. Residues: CASSVTSGGGYEQYF.

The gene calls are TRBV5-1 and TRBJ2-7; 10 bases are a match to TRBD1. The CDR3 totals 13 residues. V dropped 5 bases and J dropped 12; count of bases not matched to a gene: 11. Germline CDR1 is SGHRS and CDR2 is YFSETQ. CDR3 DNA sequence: TGCGCCAGCAGGAGGGGACAGGGGTCTGCGCCGTACTTC. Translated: CASRRGQGSAPYF. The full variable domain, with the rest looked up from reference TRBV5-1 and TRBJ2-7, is KAGVTQTPRYLIKTRGQQVTLSCSPISGHRSVSWYQQTPGQGLQFLFEYFSETQRNKGNFPGRFSGRQFSNSRSEMNVSTLELGDSALYLCASRRGQGSAPYFGPGTRLTVT.

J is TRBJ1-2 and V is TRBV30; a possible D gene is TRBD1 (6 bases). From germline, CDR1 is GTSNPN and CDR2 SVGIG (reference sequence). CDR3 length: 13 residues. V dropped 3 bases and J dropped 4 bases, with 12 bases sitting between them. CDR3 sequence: CAWRQGWSYGYTF. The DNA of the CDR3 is TGTGCCTGGAGACAGGGATGGAGCTATGGCTACACCTTC.

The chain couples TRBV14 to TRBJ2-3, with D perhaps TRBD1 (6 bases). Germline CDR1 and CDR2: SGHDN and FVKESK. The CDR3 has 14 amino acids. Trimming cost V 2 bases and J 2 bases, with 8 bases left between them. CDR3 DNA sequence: TGTGCCAGCAGCCAACAGGGGTTCACAGATACGCAGTATTTT. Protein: CASSQQGFTDTQYF.

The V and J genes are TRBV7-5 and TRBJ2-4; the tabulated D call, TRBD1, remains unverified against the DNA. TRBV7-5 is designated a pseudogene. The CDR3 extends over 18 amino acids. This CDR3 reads CVRISMWGQGLPKNIQYF. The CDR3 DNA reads TGTGTCAGAATTTCTATGTGGGGTCAGGGTTTACCCAAAAACATTCAGTACTTC.

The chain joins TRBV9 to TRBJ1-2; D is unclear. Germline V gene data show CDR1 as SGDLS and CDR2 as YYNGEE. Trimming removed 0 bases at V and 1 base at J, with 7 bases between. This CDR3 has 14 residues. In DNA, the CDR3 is TGTGCCAGCAGCGTAGGAGGGATTAACTATGGCTACACCTTC. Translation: CASSVGGINYGYTF.

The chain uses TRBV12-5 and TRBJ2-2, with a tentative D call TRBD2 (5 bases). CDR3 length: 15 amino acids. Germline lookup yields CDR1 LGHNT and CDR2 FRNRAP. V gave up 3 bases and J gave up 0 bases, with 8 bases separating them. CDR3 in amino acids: CASGFTGTNTGELFF. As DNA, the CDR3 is TGTGCTAGTGGTTTTACCGGGACGAACACCGGGGAGCTGTTTTTT.

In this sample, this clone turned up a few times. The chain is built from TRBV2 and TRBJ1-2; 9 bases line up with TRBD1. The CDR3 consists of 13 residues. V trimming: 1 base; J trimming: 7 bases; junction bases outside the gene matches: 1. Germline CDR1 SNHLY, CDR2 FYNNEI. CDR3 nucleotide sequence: TGTGCCAGCAGTGAAGTGGGACAGGGTGGCTACACCTTC. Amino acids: CASSEVGQGGYTF.

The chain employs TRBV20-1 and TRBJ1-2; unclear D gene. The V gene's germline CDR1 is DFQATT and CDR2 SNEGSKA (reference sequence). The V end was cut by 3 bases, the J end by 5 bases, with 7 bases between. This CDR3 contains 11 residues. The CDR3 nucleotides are TGCAGTGCTAGCCCTATATATGGCTACACCTTC. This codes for CSASPIYGYTF.

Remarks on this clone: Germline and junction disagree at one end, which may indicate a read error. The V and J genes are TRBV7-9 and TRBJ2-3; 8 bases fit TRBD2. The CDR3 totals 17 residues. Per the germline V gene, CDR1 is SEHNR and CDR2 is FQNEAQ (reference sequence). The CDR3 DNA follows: TGTTCCAGCAGCTTTTATGCCAGCGGGGGAAACACAGATACGCAGTATTTT. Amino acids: CSSSFYASGGNTDTQYF.

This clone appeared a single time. The CDR3 DNA follows: TGCGCCAGCAGCGAGGACAGGGGAGGAACCGGGGAGCTGTTTTTT. It specifies CASSEDRGGTGELFF. The V and J genes are TRBV5-1 and TRBJ2-2; 9 positions match TRBD1. The CDR3 is made up of 15 amino acids. Looked up from germline, CDR1 is SGHRS and CDR2 is YFSETQ. V lost 4 bases to trimming and J lost 5 bases; unmatched junction nucleotides: 6.

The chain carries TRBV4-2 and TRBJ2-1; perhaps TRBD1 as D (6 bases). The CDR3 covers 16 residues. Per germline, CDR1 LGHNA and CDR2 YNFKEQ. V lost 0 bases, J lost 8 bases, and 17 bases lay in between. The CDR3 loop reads CASSQDRAGAEDEQFF. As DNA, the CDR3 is TGTGCCAGCAGCCAAGATAGAGCAGGGGCGGAGGATGAGCAGTTCTTC.

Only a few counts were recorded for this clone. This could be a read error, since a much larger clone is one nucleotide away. The DNA of the CDR3 is TGTGCCAGCAGCAACACAGATACGCAGTATTTT. Translated: CASSNTDTQYF. This chain connects TRBV2 to TRBJ2-3; unclear D gene. The CDR3 length is 11 residues. The V end was cut by 6 bases, the J end by 2 bases, with 3 bases between. CDR1 and CDR2 (germline): SNHLY, FYNNEI.

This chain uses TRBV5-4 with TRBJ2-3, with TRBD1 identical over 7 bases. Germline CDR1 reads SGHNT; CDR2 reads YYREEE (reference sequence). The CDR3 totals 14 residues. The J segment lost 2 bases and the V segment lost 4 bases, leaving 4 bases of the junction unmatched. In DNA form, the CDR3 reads TGTGCCAGCAGCCCGGGACAGATCACAGATACGCAGTATTTT. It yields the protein CASSPGQITDTQYF.

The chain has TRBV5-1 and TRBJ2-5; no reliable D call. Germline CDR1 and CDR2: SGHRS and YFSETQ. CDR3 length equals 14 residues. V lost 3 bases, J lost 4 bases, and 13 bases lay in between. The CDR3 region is CASSSTNKPETQYF. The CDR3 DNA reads TGCGCCAGCAGCTCGACAAACAAGCCAGAGACCCAGTACTTC.

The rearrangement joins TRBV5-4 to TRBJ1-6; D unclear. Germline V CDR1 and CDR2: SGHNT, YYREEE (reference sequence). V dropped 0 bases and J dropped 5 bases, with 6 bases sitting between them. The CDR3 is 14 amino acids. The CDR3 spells CASSLGRNNSPLHF. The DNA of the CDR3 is TGTGCCAGCAGCTTGGGCAGGAATAATTCACCCCTCCACTTT.

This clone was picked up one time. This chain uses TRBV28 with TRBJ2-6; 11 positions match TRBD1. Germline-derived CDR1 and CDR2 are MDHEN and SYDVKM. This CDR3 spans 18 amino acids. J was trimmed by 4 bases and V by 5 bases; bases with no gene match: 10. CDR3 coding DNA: TGTGCCAGCAGTACTGGTGGACAGGGGGCGGGAGGGGCCAACGTCCTGACTTTC. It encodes CASSTGGQGAGGANVLTF.

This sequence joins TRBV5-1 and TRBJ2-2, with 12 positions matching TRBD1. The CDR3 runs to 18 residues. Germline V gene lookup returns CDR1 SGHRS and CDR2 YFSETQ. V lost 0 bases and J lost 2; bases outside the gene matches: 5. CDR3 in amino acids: CASSLAGTGGFNTGELFF. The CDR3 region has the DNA TGCGCCAGCAGCTTGGCCGGGACAGGGGGCTTCAACACCGGGGAGCTGTTTTTT.

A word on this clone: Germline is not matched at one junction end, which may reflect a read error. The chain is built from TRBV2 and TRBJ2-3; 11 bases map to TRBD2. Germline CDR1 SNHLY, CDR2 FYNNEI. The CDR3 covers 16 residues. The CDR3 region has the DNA TGTGCCAGCACCGCCTCGGGACTAGCGGTCACAGGTACGCAGTATTTT. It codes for CASTASGLAVTGTQYF.